This T cell receptor beta chain emerged from a study of blood T cells in healthy people across ages. Together with a sample-barcoded 5' primer, a J-beta primer mix was included in a second PCR lasting about 6 to 12 cycles. TCRdb called the 5' RACE reads again in MiXCR, with one record for every CDR3 protein. The sample includes around 1,700,000 distinct CDR3 sequences, roughly 27% of them seen just once. The sequenced material came from blood. The clonotype was recovered from a woman in her 30s in good health.

CDR3 amino acids: CASSRVAPPRTPPYEQYF. CDR3 nucleotide sequence: TGTGCCAGCAGCCGGGTGGCCCCCCCCCGGACTCCCCCTTACGAGCAGTACTTC. This chain uses TRBV7-2 with TRBJ2-7; TRBD2 might be the D (5 bases). Germline values: CDR1 SGHTA, CDR2 FQGNSA. V was trimmed by 5 bases and J by 4 bases, leaving 27 bases between them. This CDR3 has 18 amino acids.